Presented here are 3 T cell receptor beta chains from one specimen sequenced in a study of beta chain features in type 1 diabetes. Expressed TCRB transcripts were sequenced because the entire RNA isolate underwent reverse transcription. Sequencing used immunoSEQ multiplex PCR; TCRdb keeps in-frame clones, though not all of them. The table records hundreds of thousands of clones, 10% to 15% of them present only once. The sample taken for sequencing was naive CD4+ T cells from blood. The receptors were sampled from a man aged 18 to 30 in good health.

This chain links TRBV7-9 with TRBJ1-2; TRBD1 is a possible D gene (6 bases). CDR3 length: 15 amino acids. Looked up from germline, CDR1 is SEHNR and CDR2 is FQNEAQ (reference sequence). The V gene lost 1 base and the J gene lost 4 bases, with 13 bases spanning the gap. Here the CDR3 DNA reads TGTGCCAGCAGCTTAGGAGGGTTGGGGGCCTATGGCTACACCTTC. Translation: CASSLGGLGAYGYTF.

The chain employs TRBV7-9 and TRBJ2-7; TRBD1 matches 7 bases. The V and J ends lost 4 bases and 7 bases, in that order; junction bases with no gene match: 4. This CDR3 has 12 amino acids. Germline V gene data show CDR1 as SEHNR and CDR2 as FQNEAQ (reference sequence). CDR3 nucleotides: TGTGCCAGCAGCTCACGACAGGGAGAGCAGTACTTC. Translating it yields CASSSRQGEQYF.

This clone was seen at least ten times. This chain connects TRBV15 to TRBJ2-5; 9 bases are a match to TRBD2. This CDR3 region has 15 residues. V lost 0 bases and J lost 5; bases outside the gene matches: 4. CDR1 and CDR2 from the germline V gene are LNHNV and YYDKDF (reference sequence). The CDR3 DNA reads TGTGCCACCAGCAGAGATATTAGCGGGAGTGAGACCCAGTACTTC. Its translation: CATSRDISGSETQYF. Using reference TRBV15 and TRBJ2-5 for the parts outside the CDR3, the full variable domain is DAMVIQNPRYQVTQFGKPVTLSCSQTLNHNVMYWYQQKSSQAPKLLFHYYDKDFNNEADTPDNFQSRRPNTSFCFLDIRSPGLGDTAMYLCATSRDISGSETQYFGPGTRLLVL.